The clone carrying this T cell receptor (beta chain) has a count of ten or more. The target antigen is unknown. Documented treatment: PENTA 11 planned treatment interruption arm or continuous ART arm. Cryopreserved PBMC samples required at least 5 million viable cells. Sorting from thawed PBMCs isolated naive CD4+ CD45RA+ CD45RO- T cells. This specimen belongs to a study of HIV-infected children after antiretroviral therapy interruption. As for the study in general: Samples from the continuous-treatment group were taken at weeks 0, 48 and 150. Study-level results: After treatment interruption started, naive CD4+ CDR3 overlap across time points dropped.

The TCR library was built from RNA with a 3' RACE protocol and unique molecular identifiers. TCRdb ran MiXCR on the 3' RACE reads and lists one entry per CDR3 protein. The table lists 90,000 or so distinct CDR3 sequences, less than 7% of them singletons. The germline V and J ends were trimmed by 6 bases and 1 base, with 10 bases remaining between them. The CDR3 is 15 amino acids. Per the germline V gene, CDR1 is ENHRY and CDR2 is SYGVKD. The chain is built from TRBV10-3 and TRBJ2-6; the D gene is possibly TRBD1 (5 bases). This clonotype originated in a pool of human donors with HIV. The sample in question was CD45RA+ CD4+ T cells from PBMCs, pooled from several time points, obtained from a donor given antiretroviral therapy, either interrupted or continuous. Subset defined: naive CD4+ CD45RA+ CD45RO- T cells. Here the CDR3 reads CAIRDQGSGANVLTF. In DNA, the CDR3 is TGTGCCATCAGGGACCAGGGTTCTGGGGCCAACGTCCTGACTTTC.